This T cell receptor beta chain appears in the sequencing data of a study of T cell responses to AZD1222 COVID-19 vaccine. Study context: Second doses were pooled across both intervals (about 4 or about 12 weeks). Study-level results: Scientists sampled the repertoires only once the peak T cell response had passed. Across the whole spike, CD4 TCRs peaked at regions 160-218 and 743-854. The study reported that nearly half of spike-specific TCRs target unmutated variant regions.

This table comes from immunoSEQ multiplex PCR, and its TCRdb copy is limited to in-frame clones, with some not included. The sample contains about 72,000 clones, around 90% of which appear only once. In this sample, this clone turned up a few times. Its matching antigen is unknown. This CDR3 comprises 15 residues. V shed 1 base and J shed 4 bases, with 11 bases lying between them. The germline V gene encodes CDR1 MDHEN and CDR2 SYDVKM. This specimen was peripheral blood, taken on day 0 of AZD1222 vaccination. V gene TRBV28 combines with J gene TRBJ2-4, with D uncertain. The TCR sequence derives from an adult in good health. For the CDR3, the DNA is TGTGCCAGCAGTTTATTCCCTCTCTCTAAAAACATTCAGTACTTC. Protein sequence: CASSLFPLSKNIQYF.